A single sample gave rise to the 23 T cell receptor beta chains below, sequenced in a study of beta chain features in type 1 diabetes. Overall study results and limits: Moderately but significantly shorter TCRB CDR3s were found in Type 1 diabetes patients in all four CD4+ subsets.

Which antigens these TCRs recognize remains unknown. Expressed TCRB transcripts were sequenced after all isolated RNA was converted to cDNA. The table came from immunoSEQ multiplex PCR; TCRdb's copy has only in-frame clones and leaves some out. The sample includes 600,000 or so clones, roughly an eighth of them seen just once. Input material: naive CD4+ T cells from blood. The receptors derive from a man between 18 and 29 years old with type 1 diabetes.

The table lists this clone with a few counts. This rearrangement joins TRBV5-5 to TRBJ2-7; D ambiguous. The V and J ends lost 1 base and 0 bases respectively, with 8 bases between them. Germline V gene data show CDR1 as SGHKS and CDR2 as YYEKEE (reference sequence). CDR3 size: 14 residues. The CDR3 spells CASSLRSSSYEQYF. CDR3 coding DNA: TGTGCCAGCAGCTTGAGAAGTAGCTCCTACGAGCAGTACTTC.

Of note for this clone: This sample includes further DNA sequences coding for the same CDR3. CDR3 loop: CAWSRGVNTEAFF. The CDR3 DNA follows: TGTGCCTGGAGTAGGGGCGTGAACACTGAAGCTTTCTTT. This chain connects TRBV30 to TRBJ1-1; a weak D match, TRBD1 (5 bases). This CDR3 has 13 amino acids. With 2 bases removed from V and 0 bases from J, the gap between germline ends came to 7 bases. Germline V CDR1 and CDR2: GTSNPN, SVGIG (reference sequence).

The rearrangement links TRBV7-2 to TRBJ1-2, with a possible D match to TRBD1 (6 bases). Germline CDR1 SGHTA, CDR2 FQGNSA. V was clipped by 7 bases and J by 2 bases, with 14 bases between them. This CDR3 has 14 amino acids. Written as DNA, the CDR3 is TGTGCCAGCACCTTTGGGGGCGGGAACTATGGCTACACCTTC. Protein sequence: CASTFGGGNYGYTF.

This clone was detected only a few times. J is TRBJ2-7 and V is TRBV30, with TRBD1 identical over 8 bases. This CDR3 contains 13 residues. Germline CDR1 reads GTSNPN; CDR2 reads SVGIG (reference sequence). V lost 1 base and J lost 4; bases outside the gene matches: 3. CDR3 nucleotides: TGTGCCTGGAGTGCGACAGGGGTATACGAGCAGTACTTC. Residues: CAWSATGVYEQYF.

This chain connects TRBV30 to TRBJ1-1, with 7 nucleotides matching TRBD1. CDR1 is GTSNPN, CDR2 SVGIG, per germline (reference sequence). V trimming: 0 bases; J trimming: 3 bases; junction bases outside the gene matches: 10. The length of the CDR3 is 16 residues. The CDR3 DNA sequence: TGTGCCTGGAGTGTACCAAGACAGGGCAGAGACACTGAAGCTTTCTTT. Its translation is CAWSVPRQGRDTEAFF.

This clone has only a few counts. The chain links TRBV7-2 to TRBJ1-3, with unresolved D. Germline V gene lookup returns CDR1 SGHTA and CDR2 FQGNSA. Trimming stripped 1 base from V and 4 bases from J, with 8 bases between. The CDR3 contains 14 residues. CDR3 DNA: TGTGCCAGCAGCTTAGTGGAAGGGGGAAACACCATATATTTT. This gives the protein CASSLVEGGNTIYF.

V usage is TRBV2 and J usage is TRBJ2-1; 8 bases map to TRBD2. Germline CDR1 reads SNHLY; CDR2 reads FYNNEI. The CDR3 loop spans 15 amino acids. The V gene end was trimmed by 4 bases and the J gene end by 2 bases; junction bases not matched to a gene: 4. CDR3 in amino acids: CASSAQLAAYNEQFF. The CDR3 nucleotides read TGTGCCAGCAGTGCGCAACTAGCGGCCTACAATGAGCAGTTCTTC.

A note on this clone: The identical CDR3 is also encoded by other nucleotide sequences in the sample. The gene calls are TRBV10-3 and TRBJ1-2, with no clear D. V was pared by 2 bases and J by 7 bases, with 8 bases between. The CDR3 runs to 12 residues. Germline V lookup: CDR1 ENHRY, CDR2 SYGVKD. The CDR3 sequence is CAISEGGGGYTF. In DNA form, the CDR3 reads TGTGCCATCAGTGAGGGCGGCGGTGGCTACACCTTC.

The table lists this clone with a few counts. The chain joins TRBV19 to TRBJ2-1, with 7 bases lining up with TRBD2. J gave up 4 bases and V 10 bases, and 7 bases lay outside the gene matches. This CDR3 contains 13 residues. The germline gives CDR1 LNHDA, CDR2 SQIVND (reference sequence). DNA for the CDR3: TGTGCCATCTCCCGGGACTATTACAATGAGCAGTTCTTC. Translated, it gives CAISRDYYNEQFF. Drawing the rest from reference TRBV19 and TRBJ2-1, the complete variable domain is DGGITQSPKYLFRKEGQNVTLSCEQNLNHDAMYWYRQDPGQGLRLIYYSQIVNDFQKGDIAEGYSVSREKKESFPLTVTSAQKNPTAFYLCAISRDYYNEQFFGPGTRLTVL.

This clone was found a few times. CDR3 sequence (DNA): TGTGCCATCAGTGAGTCGAAAATCGGACTGACAGCGGATACGCAGTATTTT. The encoded protein is CAISESKIGLTADTQYF. V and J are TRBV10-3 and TRBJ2-3, with D perhaps given as TRBD1 or TRBD2 (5 bases each). V was shortened by 0 bases and J by 6 bases, with 19 bases between the two germline ends. CDR1 is ENHRY and CDR2 is SYGVKD in the germline V gene. The CDR3 is 17 amino acids.

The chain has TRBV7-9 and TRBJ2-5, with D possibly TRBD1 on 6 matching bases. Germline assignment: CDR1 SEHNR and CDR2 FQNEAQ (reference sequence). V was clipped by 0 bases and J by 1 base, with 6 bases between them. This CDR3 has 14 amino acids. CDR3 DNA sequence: TGTGCCAGCAGCTTAGCGGGGGCCCAAGAGACCCAGTACTTC. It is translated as CASSLAGAQETQYF.

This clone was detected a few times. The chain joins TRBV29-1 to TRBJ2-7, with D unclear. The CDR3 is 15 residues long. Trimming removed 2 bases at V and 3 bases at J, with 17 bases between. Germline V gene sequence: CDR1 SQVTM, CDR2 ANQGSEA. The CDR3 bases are TGCAGCGTTGAATTTTCTGGCAGATCCTACTACGAGCAGTACTTC. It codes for CSVEFSGRSYYEQYF.

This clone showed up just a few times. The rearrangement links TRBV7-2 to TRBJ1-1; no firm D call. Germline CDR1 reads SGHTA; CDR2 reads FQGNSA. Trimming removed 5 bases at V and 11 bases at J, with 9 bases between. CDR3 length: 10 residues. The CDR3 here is CASSPPYAFF. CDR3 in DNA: TGTGCCAGCAGCCCTCCATATGCTTTCTTT. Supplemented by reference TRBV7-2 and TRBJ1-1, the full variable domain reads GAGVSQSPSNKVTEKGKDVELRCDPISGHTALYWYRQSLGQGLEFLIYFQGNSAPDKSGLPSDRFSAERTGGSVSTLTIQRTQQEDSAVYLCASSPPYAFFGQGTRLTVV.

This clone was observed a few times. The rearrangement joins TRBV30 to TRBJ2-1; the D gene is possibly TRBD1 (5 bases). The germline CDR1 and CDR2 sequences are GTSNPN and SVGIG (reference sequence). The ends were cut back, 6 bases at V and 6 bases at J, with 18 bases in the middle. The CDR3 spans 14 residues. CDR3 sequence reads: CACIGPGNSNEQFF. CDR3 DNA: TGTGCCTGTATTGGTCCAGGGAATTCCAATGAGCAGTTCTTC.

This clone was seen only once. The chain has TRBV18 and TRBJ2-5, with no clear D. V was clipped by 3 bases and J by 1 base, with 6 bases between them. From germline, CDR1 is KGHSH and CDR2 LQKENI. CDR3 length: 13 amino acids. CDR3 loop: CASSPTSQETQYF. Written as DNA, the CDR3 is TGTGCCAGCTCACCGACATCCCAAGAGACCCAGTACTTC.

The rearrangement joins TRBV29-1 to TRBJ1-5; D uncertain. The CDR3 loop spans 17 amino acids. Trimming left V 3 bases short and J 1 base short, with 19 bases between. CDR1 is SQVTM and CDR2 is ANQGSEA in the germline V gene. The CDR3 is CSVDPVWRHASNQPQHF. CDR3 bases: TGCAGCGTTGACCCGGTTTGGCGTCATGCAAGCAATCAGCCCCAGCATTTT.

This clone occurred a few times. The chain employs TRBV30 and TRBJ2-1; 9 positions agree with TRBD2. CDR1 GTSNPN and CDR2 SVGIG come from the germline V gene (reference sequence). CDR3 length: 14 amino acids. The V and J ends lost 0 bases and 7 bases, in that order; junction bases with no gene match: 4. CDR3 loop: CAWSVGLASNEQFF. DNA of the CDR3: TGTGCCTGGAGTGTGGGACTAGCAAGTAATGAGCAGTTCTTC.

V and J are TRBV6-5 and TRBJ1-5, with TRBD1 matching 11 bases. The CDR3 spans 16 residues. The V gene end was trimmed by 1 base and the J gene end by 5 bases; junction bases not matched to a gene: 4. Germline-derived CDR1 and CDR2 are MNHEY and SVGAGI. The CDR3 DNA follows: TGTGCCAGCAGTTACTTCGGGACAGGGGGGGATCAGCCCCAGCATTTT. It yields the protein CASSYFGTGGDQPQHF.

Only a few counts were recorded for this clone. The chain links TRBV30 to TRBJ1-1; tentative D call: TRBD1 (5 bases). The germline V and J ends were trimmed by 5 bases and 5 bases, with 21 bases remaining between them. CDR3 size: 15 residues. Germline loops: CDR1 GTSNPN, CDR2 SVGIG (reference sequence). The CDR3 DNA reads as TGTGCCTGGGCCCCCAGAGGGCAGGGCGGAACTGAAGCTTTCTTT. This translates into CAWAPRGQGGTEAFF.

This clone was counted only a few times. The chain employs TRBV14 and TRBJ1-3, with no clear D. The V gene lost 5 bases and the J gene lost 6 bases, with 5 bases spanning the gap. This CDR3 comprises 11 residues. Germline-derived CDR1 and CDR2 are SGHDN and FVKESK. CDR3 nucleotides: TGTGCCAGCAGCACTACAAACACCATATATTTT. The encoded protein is CASSTTNTIYF.

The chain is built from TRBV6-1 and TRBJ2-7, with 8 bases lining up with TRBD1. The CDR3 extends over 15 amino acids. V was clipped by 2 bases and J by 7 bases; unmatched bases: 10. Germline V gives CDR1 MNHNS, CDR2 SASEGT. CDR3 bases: TGTGCCAGCAGTGAAAGGACAGGGCCCGGGGGAGAGCAGTACTTC. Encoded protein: CASSERTGPGGEQYF.

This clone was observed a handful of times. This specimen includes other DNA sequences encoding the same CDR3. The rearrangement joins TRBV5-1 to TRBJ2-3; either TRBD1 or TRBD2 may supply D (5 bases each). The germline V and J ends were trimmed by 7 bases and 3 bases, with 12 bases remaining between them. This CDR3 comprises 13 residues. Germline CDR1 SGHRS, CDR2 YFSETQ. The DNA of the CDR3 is TGCGCCAGCTCGCTAGAGGGGACAGATACGCAGTATTTT. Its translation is CASSLEGTDTQYF.

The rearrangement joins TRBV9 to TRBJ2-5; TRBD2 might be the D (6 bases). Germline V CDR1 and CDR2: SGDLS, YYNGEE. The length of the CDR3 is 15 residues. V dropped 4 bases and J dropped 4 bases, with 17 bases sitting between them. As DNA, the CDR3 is TGTGCCAGCAGCCCTGGGGGAGTGGAGGGAGAGACCCAGTACTTC. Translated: CASSPGGVEGETQYF.